This is a list of T cell receptor beta chains from one sample in a study of T cell responses to AZD1222 COVID-19 vaccine. The data were produced by immunoSEQ multiplex PCR, yet TCRdb's version contains in-frame clones alone and is incomplete. The data hold approximately 110,000 clones, with around 96% observed a single time. Here the sequenced sample was peripheral blood, taken on day 0 of AZD1222 vaccination. These receptors originate from an adult in good health. CDR3s include the opening cysteine and the closing phenylalanine or tryptophan. D genes are given only for firm matches. Clone size appears in some rows only: once, few, many, or a class for an expanded clone.

>.|TRBJ1-3|TRBV4-3|.
CASSQDRLNTIYF
TGCGCCAGCAGCCAAGATCGGCTAAACACCATATATTTT
>.|TRBJ1-2|TRBV6-2/TRBV6-3|.
CASSPSGEADGYTF
TGTGCCAGCAGTCCCTCGGGGGAAGCTGATGGCTACACCTTC
>.|TRBJ2-7|TRBV10-3|once
CAPFGETKLYEQYF
TGTGCCCCGTTCGGAGAGACCAAATTATACGAGCAGTACTTC
>.|TRBJ1-5|TRBV4-1|.
CASSQVPGNDQPQHF
TGCGCCAGCAGCCAAGTCCCAGGCAACGATCAGCCCCAGCATTTT
>TRBD2|TRBJ2-2|TRBV9|once
CASSVGLAGGVGELFF
TGTGCCAGCAGCGTAGGGCTAGCGGGGGGTGTCGGGGAGCTGTTTTTT
>.|TRBJ1-1|TRBV19|.
CASSTEATEAFF
TGTGCCAGTAGTACGGAGGCCACTGAAGCTTTCTTT
>.|TRBJ1-2|TRBV28|once
CASSLVGGIRTSNFGYTF
TGTGCCAGCAGTTTGGTGGGGGGGATTAGGACCTCCAACTTTGGCTACACCTTC
>.|TRBJ2-2|TRBV11-3|.
CASSLDYRGGLNTGELFF
TGTGCCAGCAGCTTAGATTACCGTGGGGGGCTCAACACCGGGGAGCTGTTTTTT
>TRBD1|TRBJ2-6|TRBV11-2|.
CASSYRDSNVLTF
TGTGCCAGCAGCTACCGGGACAGCAACGTCCTGACTTTC
>.|TRBJ1-4|TRBV7-2|.
CASSLGRNEKLFF
TGTGCCAGCAGCCTGGGACGCAATGAAAAACTGTTTTTT
>.|TRBJ2-2|TRBV4-1|.
CASSQAPVNTGELFF
TGCGCCAGCAGCCAAGCCCCGGTGAACACCGGGGAGCTGTTTTTT
>.|TRBJ1-3|TRBV18|.
CASSPSPPGAGNTIYF
TGTGCCAGCTCCCCCTCGCCCCCAGGGGCAGGAAACACCATATATTTT
>TRBD1|TRBJ2-2|TRBV23-1|.
CASSLPGQGTGELFF
TGCGCCAGCAGTCTACCGGGACAGGGCACCGGGGAGCTGTTTTTT
>TRBD1|TRBJ1-1|TRBV27|.
CASSLKTGGTEAFF
TGTGCCAGCAGTTTAAAGACAGGGGGGACTGAAGCTTTCTTT
>.|TRBJ1-5|TRBV19|once
CASRETRYSNQPQHF
TGTGCCAGTCGCGAGACACGGTATAGCAATCAGCCCCAGCATTTT
>TRBD2|TRBJ2-3|TRBV9|.
CASSARLAGGTDTQYF
TGTGCCAGCAGCGCGCGACTAGCGGGGGGCACAGATACGCAGTATTTT
>TRBD1|TRBJ1-4|TRBV3-1/TRBV3-2|.
CASSLPTGYNEKLFF
TGTGCCAGCAGCCTCCCGACAGGGTATAATGAAAAACTGTTTTTT
>.|TRBJ2-7|TRBV5-6|.
CASSPGGTSLSYEQYF
TGTGCCAGCAGTCCCGGTGGGACTTCACTCTCCTACGAGCAGTACTTC
>TRBD1|TRBJ2-2|TRBV5-5|once
CASSQTGTANTGELFF
TGTGCCAGCAGCCAAACTGGGACAGCCAACACCGGGGAGCTGTTTTTT
>.|TRBJ1-3|TRBV3-1/TRBV3-2|.
CASSQARSSGNTIYF
TGTGCCAGCAGCCAAGCACGGAGCTCTGGAAACACCATATATTTT
>.|TRBJ2-7|TRBV6-5|once
CASSLGTSGSYEQYF
TGTGCCAGCAGTCTCGGGACCTCGGGGTCCTACGAGCAGTACTTC
>TRBD1|TRBJ1-2|TRBV7-2|.
CASSSPTGGNYGYTF
TGTGCCAGCAGCAGCCCGACAGGGGGGAACTATGGCTACACCTTC
>.|TRBJ1-1|TRBV18|.
CASSPGDPLNTEAFF
TGTGCCAGCTCACCGGGGGACCCCTTGAACACTGAAGCTTTCTTT
>.|TRBJ1-3|TRBV5-4|once
CASSSPRTIYF
TGTGCCAGCAGCTCCCCGCGGACTATATATTTT
>TRBD1|TRBJ1-5|TRBV6-6|.
CASSGTVNQPQHF
TGTGCCAGCAGTGGGACAGTCAATCAGCCCCAGCATTTT
>.|TRBJ1-6|TRBV7-3|.
CASSSHGTFYNSPLHF
TGTGCCAGCAGCTCACACGGGACGTTCTATAATTCACCCCTCCACTTT
>.|TRBJ2-7|TRBV19|.
CASSSQGIPYYEQYF
TGTGCCAGTAGTTCCCAGGGTATTCCCTACTACGAGCAGTACTTC
>TRBD1|TRBJ2-6|TRBV19|.
CAATAGQGVSGANVLTF
TGTGCCGCTACCGCGGGACAGGGTGTATCTGGGGCCAACGTCCTGACTTTC
>.|TRBJ1-6|TRBV24-1|.
CATSDYRDNSPLHF
TGTGCCACCAGTGATTACAGGGATAATTCACCCCTCCACTTT
>TRBD1|TRBJ1-2|TRBV29-1|.
CSVQRITGTGRFYGYTF
TGCAGCGTCCAACGAATAACCGGGACAGGGCGTTTCTATGGCTACACCTTC
>.|TRBJ1-2|TRBV27|.
CASSFSRRVGYTF
TGTGCCAGCAGCTTTAGCCGGAGGGTGGGCTACACCTTC
>.|TRBJ2-4|TRBV19|.
CASGQGGNIQYF
TGTGCCAGTGGTCAGGGGGGAAACATTCAGTACTTC
>.|TRBJ1-1|TRBV5-5|.
CASSFRSEGEAFF
TGTGCCAGCAGCTTCAGGTCAGAGGGTGAAGCTTTCTTT
>.|TRBJ2-7|TRBV5-1|.
CASSLSEDEQYF
TGCGCCAGCAGCTTGTCAGAGGACGAGCAGTACTTC
>TRBD1|TRBJ1-4|TRBV2|.
CASSFRDSFAGKLFF
TGTGCCAGCAGTTTTCGGGACAGCTTTGCGGGAAAACTGTTTTTT
>.|TRBJ1-2|TRBV19|.
CASIEVGQGRYTF
TGTGCCAGTATCGAGGTTGGGCAGGGGAGGTACACCTTC
>TRBD1|TRBJ2-1|TRBV5-1|.
CASSRSDRDIYNEQFF
TGCGCCAGCAGCCGCTCGGACAGGGACATTTACAATGAGCAGTTCTTC
>.|TRBJ2-1|TRBV6-1|.
CASSEMKSNRLYNEQFF
TGTGCCAGCAGTGAAATGAAATCTAACCGCCTCTACAATGAGCAGTTCTTC
>TRBD1|TRBJ2-1|TRBV4-1|.
CASNYRGEQFF
TGCGCCAGCAACTACAGGGGTGAGCAGTTCTTC
>.|TRBJ2-7|TRBV27|.
CASSSGPLTSYEQYF
TGTGCCAGCAGTTCTGGACCCCTCACCTCCTACGAGCAGTACTTC